This T cell receptor beta chain came from a study of shared clonotypes between healthy human individuals. Study in general: Plates per donor: three CD4 naive, three CD4 memory, two CD8 naive, one CD8 memory.

It was CD45RO-negative cells, positively selected for CCR7, that made up naive CD8 cells, with terminally differentiated effector memory CD45RA+ cells excluded. The study ran the assay at deep level. The DNA input per sorted-subset replicate PCR was about 190 ng, corresponding to around 28,000 T cell genomes. The data were produced by immunoSEQ multiplex PCR, yet TCRdb's version contains in-frame clones alone and is incomplete. The data contain 660,000 or so clones, approximately 96% of them singletons. Germline V lookup: CDR1 SEHNR, CDR2 FQNEAQ (reference sequence). V gave up 5 bases and J gave up 8 bases, with 12 bases separating them. The CDR3 is 13 amino acids.

The source material was naive CD8+ T cells sorted from blood. The sequence came from a woman aged 25-40 years in good health. This chain joins TRBV7-9 and TRBJ2-2; D unresolved. The CDR3, as DNA: TGTGCCAGCAGCGTTAATTTATTGGGGGAGCTGTTTTTT. It codes for CASSVNLLGELFF. The variable domain in full, with the rest retrieved from reference TRBV7-9 and TRBJ2-2, is DTGVSQNPRHKITKRGQNVTFRCDPISEHNRLYWYRQTLGQGPEFLTYFQNEAQLEKSRLLSDRFSAERPKGSFSTLEIQRTEQGDSAMYLCASSVNLLGELFFGEGSRLTVL.